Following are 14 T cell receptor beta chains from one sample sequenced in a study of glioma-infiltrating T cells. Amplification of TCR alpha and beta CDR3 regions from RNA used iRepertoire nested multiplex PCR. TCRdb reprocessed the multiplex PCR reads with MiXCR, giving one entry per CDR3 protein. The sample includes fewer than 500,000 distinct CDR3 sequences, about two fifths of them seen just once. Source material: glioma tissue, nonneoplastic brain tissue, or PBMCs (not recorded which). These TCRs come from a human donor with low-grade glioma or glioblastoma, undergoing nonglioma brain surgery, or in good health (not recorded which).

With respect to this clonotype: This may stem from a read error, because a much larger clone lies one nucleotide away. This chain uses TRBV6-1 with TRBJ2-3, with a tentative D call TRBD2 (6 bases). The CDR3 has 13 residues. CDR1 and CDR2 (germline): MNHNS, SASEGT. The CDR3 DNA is TGTGCCAGGGCCCGGGGGAGCACAGATAAGCAGTATTTT. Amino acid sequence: CARARGSTDKQYF.

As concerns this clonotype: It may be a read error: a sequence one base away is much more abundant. CDR3 in amino acids: CATSHGTGDEQYF. The CDR3 DNA sequence: TGTGCCACCAGCCACGGGACAGGGGACGAGCAGTACTTC. The chain has TRBV15 and TRBJ2-7, with 10 bases lining up with TRBD1. Germline assignment: CDR1 LNHNV and CDR2 YYDKDF (reference sequence). Trimming removed 5 bases from V and 5 bases from J; junction bases left unmatched: 3. The CDR3 sequence is 13 residues long. The full variable domain, in which reference TRBV15 and TRBJ2-7 provide the parts outside the CDR3, is DAMVIQNPRYQVTQFGKPVTLSCSQTLNHNVMYWYQQKSSQAPKLLFHYYDKDFNNEADTPDNFQSRRPNTSFCFLDIRSPGLGDTAMYLCATSHGTGDEQYFGPGTRLTVT.

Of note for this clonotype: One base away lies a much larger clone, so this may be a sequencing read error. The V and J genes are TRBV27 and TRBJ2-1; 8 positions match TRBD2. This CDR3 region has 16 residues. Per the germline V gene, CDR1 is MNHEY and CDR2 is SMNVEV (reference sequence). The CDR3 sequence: CAGSTLAGLSYNEQFF. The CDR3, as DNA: TGTGCCGGCAGTACGTTAGCGGGGCTCTCCTACAATGAGCAGTTCTTC.

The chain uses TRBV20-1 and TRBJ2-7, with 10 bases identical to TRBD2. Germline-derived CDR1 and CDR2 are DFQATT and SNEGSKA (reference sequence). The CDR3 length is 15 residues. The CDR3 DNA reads TGCAGCCCAGGAGGACTAGCGGCGACCCTATACGAGCAGTACTTC. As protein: CSPGGLAATLYEQYF.

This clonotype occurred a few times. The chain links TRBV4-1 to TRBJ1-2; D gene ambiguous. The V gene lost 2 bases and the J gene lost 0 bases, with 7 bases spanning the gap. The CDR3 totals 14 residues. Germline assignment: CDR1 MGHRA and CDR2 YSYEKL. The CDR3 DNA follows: TGCGCCAGCAGCCAACGGGGAGCTAACTATGGCTACACCTTC. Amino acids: CASSQRGANYGYTF.

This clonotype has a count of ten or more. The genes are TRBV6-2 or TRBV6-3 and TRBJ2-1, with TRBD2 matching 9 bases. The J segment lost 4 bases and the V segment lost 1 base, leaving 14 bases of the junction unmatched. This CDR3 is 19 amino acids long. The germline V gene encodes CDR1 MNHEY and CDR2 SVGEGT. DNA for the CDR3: TGTGCCAGCAGTTACTGGGTAACGACTAGCGGACTGACGTACAATGAGCAGTTCTTC. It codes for CASSYWVTTSGLTYNEQFF.

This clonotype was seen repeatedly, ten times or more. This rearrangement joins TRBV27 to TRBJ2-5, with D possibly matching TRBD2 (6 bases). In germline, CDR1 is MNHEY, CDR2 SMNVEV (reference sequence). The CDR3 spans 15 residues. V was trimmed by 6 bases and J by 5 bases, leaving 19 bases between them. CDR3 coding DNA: TGTGCCAGCAGCCCCCTGAGCGGGTGGTTGGAGACCCAGTACTTC. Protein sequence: CASSPLSGWLETQYF.

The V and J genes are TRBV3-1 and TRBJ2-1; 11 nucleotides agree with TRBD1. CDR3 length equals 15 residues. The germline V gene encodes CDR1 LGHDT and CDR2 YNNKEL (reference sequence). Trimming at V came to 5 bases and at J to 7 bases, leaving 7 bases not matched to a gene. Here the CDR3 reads CASSSPGQGVNEQFF. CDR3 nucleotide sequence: TGTGCCAGCAGCTCCCCGGGACAGGGGGTGAATGAGCAGTTCTTC.

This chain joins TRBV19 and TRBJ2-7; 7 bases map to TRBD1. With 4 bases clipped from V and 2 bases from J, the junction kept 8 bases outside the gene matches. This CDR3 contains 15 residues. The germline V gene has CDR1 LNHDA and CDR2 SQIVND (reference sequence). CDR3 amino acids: CASSTSGTATYEQYF. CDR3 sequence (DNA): TGTGCCAGTAGTACCTCCGGGACAGCAACCTACGAGCAGTACTTC.

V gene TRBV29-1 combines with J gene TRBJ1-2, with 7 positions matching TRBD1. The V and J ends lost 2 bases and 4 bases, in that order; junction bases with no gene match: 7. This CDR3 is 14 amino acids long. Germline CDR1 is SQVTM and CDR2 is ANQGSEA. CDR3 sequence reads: CSVEKGAESYGYTF. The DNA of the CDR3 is TGCAGCGTTGAAAAGGGGGCGGAAAGCTATGGCTACACCTTC. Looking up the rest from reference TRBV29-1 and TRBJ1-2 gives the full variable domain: SAVISQKPSRDICQRGTSLTIQCQVDSQVTMMFWYRQQPGQSLTLIATANQGSEATYESGFVIDKFPISRPNLTFSTLTVSNMSPEDSSIYLCSVEKGAESYGYTFGSGTRLTVV.

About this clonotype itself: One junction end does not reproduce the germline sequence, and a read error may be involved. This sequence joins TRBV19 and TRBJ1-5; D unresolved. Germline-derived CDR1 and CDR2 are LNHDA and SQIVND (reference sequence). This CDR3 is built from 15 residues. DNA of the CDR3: TGTGCCAGTACCGCGACGGTGTATAGCAATCAGCCCCAGCGTTTT. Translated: CASTATVYSNQPQRF.

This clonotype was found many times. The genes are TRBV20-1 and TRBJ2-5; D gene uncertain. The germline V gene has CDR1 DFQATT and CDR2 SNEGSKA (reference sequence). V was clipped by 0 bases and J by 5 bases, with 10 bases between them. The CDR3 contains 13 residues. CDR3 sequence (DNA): TGCAGTGCTAGAGATCCCCTTGCGGAGACCCAGTACTTC. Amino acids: CSARDPLAETQYF.

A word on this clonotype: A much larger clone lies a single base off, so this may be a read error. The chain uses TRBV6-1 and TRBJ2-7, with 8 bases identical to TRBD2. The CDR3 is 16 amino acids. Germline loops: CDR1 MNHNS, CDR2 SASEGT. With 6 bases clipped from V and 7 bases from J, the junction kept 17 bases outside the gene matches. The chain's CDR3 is CASSAHRGSGSIEQYF. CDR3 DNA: TGTGCCAGCAGCGCACACCGAGGGAGCGGGAGTATTGAGCAGTACTTC.

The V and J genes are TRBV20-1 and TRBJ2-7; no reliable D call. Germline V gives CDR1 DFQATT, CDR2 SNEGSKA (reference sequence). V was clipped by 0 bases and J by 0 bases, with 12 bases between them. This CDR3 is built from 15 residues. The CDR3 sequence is CSARDPTGFSYEQYF. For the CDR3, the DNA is TGCAGTGCTAGAGATCCGACTGGCTTCTCCTACGAGCAGTACTTC.